This T cell receptor (beta chain) was identified in a study of identifying expanded T cells in peripheral blood. The study, taken as a whole, reports: Approximately two-week clone count variance significantly increased as total template count grew.

Sequencing was performed with immunoSEQ multiplex PCR; in TCRdb, only in-frame clones are kept and a portion is missing. The sample lists roughly 75,000 clones, around 90% occurring once. Remarks on this clone: Its antigen is undetermined.

Germline V lookup: CDR1 SGHRS, CDR2 YFSETQ. The CDR3 sequence is 17 residues long. Trimming removed 1 base from V and 6 bases from J; junction bases left unmatched: 10. The sequence derives from a person between 18 and 75 years old in good health. Sequenced: blood. J is TRBJ2-2 and V is TRBV5-1; 9 bases match TRBD1. CDR3 residues: CASSLLGTGTLAGELFF. The CDR3 DNA is TGCGCCAGCAGCTTGTTGGGGACAGGGACGTTGGCCGGGGAGCTGTTTTTT.